This TCR beta chain originates from a study of CD8 T cells in Susac syndrome. The CDR3 is made up of 16 amino acids. Reverse transcription of roughly 0.45 to 1 ug RNA was carried out with random hexamers. TCRdb independently ran MiXCR on the immunoSEQ multiplex PCR reads; one entry per CDR3 protein. The sample lists approximately 280,000 distinct CDR3 sequences, approximately 81% occurring once. This sequence originates from a human donor with multiple sclerosis. The chain couples TRBV21-1 to TRBJ2-2; the table's D call, TRBD1, was not checked against the DNA. TRBV21-1 represents a pseudogene. Sequencing was performed on CD8+ T cells from PBMCs. The CDR3 DNA reads TGTGCCAGCAGTTTCGACAGGGGGCGAAACACCGGGGAGCTGTTTTTT. Encoded protein: CASSFDRGRNTGELFF.